A selection of T cell receptor beta chains follows, all from one sample in a study of blood T cell repertoires in COVID-19. Clones were read by immunoSEQ multiplex PCR, and TCRdb kept only the in-frame ones, dropping some. The data hold roughly 190,000 clones, with around nine tenths observed a single time. The sequenced sample consisted of peripheral blood. These receptors all stem from a man aged 35-49 years with active or convalescent COVID-19. Each CDR3 is given without its conserved first and last residue. Each record gives: V gene, J gene, CDR3 protein.

V: TRBV19; J: TRBJ1-2; CDR3: ASSIVDSEYGYT
V: TRBV15; J: TRBJ2-3; CDR3: ATSRREQGWTDTQY
V: TRBV4-1; J: TRBJ2-7; CDR3: ASSQGDRYEQY
V: TRBV7-9; J: TRBJ1-1; CDR3: ASSLSTVNTEAF
V: TRBV14; J: TRBJ1-3; CDR3: ASSQDSLAHRGNTIY
V: TRBV2; J: TRBJ2-7; CDR3: ASSETGQGFDEQY
V: TRBV6-5; J: TRBJ2-1; CDR3: ASINDRGRYNEQF
V: TRBV7-2; J: TRBJ2-7; CDR3: ASSSGPRRDEQY
V: TRBV18; J: TRBJ1-5; CDR3: ASSPGQAQPQH
V: TRBV7-9; J: TRBJ2-3; CDR3: ASSLPSVPAEPPHTQY
V: TRBV12-3/TRBV12-4; J: TRBJ2-2; CDR3: ASRPGAGELF
V: TRBV6-2/TRBV6-3; J: TRBJ2-7; CDR3: ASSRDGASYEQY
V: TRBV28; J: TRBJ1-1; CDR3: ASLGPRTEAF
V: TRBV5-1; J: TRBJ2-1; CDR3: ASSFVAGQGNNEQF
V: TRBV15; J: TRBJ2-6; CDR3: ATSGRDSRSGANVLT
V: TRBV7-2; J: TRBJ2-7; CDR3: ASSLTTSGSFYSYEQY
V: TRBV2; J: TRBJ2-5; CDR3: ASSEGQGLIAETQY
V: TRBV3-1/TRBV3-2; J: TRBJ2-3; CDR3: ASSQVRDRLATNTQY
V: TRBV6-1; J: TRBJ2-2; CDR3: ASSEGTGHRGGELF
V: TRBV29-1; J: TRBJ2-1; CDR3: SGRSGGSSYNEQF